Listed here is a single T cell receptor beta chain. The data were obtained in a study of CD8 T cells in Susac syndrome. Random hexamers were used to reverse transcribe about 0.5 to 1 ug of RNA. TCR beta CDR3 was amplified by immunoSEQ multiplex PCR. This amplification extended across 54 Vbeta and 13 Jbeta segments. TCRdb processed the immunoSEQ multiplex PCR reads anew with MiXCR; each CDR3 protein has one entry. Here the sample spans about 440,000 distinct CDR3 sequences, more than 80% being singletons. This CDR3 has 14 amino acids. The V segment lost 6 bases and the J segment 6 bases; nucleotides outside the gene matches: 9. CD8+ and CD4+ blood T cells underwent TCR beta sequencing.

The receptor comes from a human donor with multiple sclerosis. This rearrangement joins TRBV12-3 or TRBV12-4 to TRBJ1-2; 8 nucleotides line up with TRBD1. The sequenced sample was CD8+ T cells from PBMCs. The CDR3 protein is CASREAGTGDGYTF. The CDR3 DNA sequence: TGTGCCAGCAGGGAAGCTGGGACAGGCGATGGCTACACCTTC.